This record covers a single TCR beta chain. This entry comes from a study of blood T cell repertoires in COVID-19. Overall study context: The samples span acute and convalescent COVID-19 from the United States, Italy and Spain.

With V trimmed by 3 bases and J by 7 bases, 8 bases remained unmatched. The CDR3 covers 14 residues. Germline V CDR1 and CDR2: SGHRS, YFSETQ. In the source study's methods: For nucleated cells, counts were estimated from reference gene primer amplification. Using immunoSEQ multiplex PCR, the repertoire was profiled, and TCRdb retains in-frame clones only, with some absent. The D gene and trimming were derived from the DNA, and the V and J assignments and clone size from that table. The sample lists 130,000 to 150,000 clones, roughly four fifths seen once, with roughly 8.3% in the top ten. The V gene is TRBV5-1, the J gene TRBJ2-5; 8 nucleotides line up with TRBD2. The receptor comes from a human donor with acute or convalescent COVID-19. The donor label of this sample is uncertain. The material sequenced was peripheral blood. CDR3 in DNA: TGCGCCAGCAGCTCCGAGGGCGGGGGGCCGACCCAGTACTTC. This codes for CASSSEGGGPTQYF. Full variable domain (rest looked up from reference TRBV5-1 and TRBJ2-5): KAGVTQTPRYLIKTRGQQVTLSCSPISGHRSVSWYQQTPGQGLQFLFEYFSETQRNKGNFPGRFSGRQFSNSRSEMNVSTLELGDSALYLCASSSEGGGPTQYFGPGTRLLVL.